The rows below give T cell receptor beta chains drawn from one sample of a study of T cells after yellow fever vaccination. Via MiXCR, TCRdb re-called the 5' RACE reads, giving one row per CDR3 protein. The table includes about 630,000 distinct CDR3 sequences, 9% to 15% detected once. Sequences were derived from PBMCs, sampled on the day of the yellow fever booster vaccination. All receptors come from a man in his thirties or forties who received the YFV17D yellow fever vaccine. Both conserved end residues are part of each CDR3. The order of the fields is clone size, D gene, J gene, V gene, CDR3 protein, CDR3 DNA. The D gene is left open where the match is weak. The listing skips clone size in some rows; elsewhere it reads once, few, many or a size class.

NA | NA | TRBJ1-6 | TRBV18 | CASSKGPARTDNSPLHF | TGTGCCAGCTCAAAGGGGCCCGCAAGAACTGATAATTCACCCCTCCACTTT
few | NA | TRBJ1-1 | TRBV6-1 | CASITGRSAMNTEAFF | TGTGCCAGCATCACAGGGAGGAGCGCCATGAACACTGAAGCTTTCTTT
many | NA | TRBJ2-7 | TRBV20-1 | CSAGPGTLYEQYF | TGCAGTGCTGGCCCCGGGACCCTCTACGAGCAGTACTTC
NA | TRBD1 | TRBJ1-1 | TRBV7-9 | CASSPGQVTTEAFF | TGTGCCAGCAGCCCAGGACAGGTGACCACTGAAGCTTTCTTT
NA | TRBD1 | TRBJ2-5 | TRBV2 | CATGQGETQYF | TGTGCCACAGGACAGGGAGAGACCCAGTACTTC
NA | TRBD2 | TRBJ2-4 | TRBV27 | CASSPVFSGRLVNIQYF | TGTGCCAGCAGTCCCGTGTTTAGCGGGAGGCTCGTAAACATTCAGTACTTC
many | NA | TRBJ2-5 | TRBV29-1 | CSVEQGRETQYF | TGCAGCGTTGAACAGGGTCGGGAGACCCAGTACTTC
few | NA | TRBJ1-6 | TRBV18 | CASSGTPDSPLHF | TGTGCCAGCTCCGGGACTCCGGATTCACCCCTCCACTTT
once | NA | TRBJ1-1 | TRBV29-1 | CSVLEWGEAFF | TGCAGCGTCCTAGAATGGGGTGAAGCTTTCTTT
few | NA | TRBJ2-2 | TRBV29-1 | CSVHLGLDTGELFF | TGCAGCGTTCACCTCGGGTTGGACACCGGGGAGCTGTTTTTT
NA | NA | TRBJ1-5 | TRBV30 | CAWGQGRQPQHF | TGTGCCTGGGGGCAGGGACGGCAGCCCCAGCATTTT
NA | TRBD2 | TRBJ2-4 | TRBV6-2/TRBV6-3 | CASSYSGGGGRVSPAKNIQYF | TGTGCCAGCAGTTACTCAGGGGGTGGCGGGAGGGTCTCACCAGCCAAAAACATTCAGTACTTC
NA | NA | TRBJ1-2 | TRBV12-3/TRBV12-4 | CASTPSGVDGYTF | TGTGCCAGCACCCCGTCGGGGGTGGATGGCTACACCTTC
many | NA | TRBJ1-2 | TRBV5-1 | CASSLASGEGYTF | TGCGCCAGCAGCTTGGCGTCAGGGGAAGGCTACACCTTC
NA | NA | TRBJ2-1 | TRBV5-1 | CASSRPRGELQFF | TGCGCCAGCAGCCGTCCGCGGGGCGAGCTGCAGTTCTTC
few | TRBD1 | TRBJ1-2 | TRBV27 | CASSSTGGYGYTF | TGTGCCAGCAGTTCGACAGGGGGCTATGGCTACACCTTC
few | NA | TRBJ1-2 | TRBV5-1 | CASSLADNYGYTF | TGCGCCAGCAGCTTGGCAGATAACTATGGCTACACCTTC
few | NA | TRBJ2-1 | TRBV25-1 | CASRKASYNEQFF | TGTGCCAGCAGGAAGGCTTCCTACAATGAGCAGTTCTTC
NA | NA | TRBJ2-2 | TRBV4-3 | CASSQEQAPGELFF | TGCGCCAGCAGCCAGGAACAGGCCCCCGGGGAGCTGTTTTTT
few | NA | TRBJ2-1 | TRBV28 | CASSFSVSHEQFF | TGTGCCAGCAGTTTTTCGGTTAGCCATGAGCAGTTCTTC
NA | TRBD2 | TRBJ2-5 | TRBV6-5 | CASSSSGSYQETQYF | TGTGCCAGCAGTTCTAGCGGGAGTTACCAAGAGACCCAGTACTTC
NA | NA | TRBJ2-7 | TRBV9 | CASSAGAAYEQYF | TGTGCCAGCAGCGCCGGGGCCGCCTACGAGCAGTACTTC
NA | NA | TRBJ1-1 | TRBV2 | CASNGQFAEAFF | TGTGCCAGCAACGGACAGTTCGCTGAAGCTTTCTTT
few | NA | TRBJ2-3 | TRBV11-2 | CASSLEGAGAFTDTQYF | TGTGCCAGCAGCTTAGAGGGGGCGGGAGCCTTCACAGATACGCAGTATTTT
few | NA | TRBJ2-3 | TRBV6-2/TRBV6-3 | CASSQDDTDTQYF | TGTGCCAGCAGCCAGGACGACACAGATACGCAGTATTTT
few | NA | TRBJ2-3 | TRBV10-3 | CAIRERVPDTQYF | TGTGCCATCAGAGAGCGGGTACCAGATACGCAGTATTTT
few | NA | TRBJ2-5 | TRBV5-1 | CASSLYSRDTRETQYF | TGCGCCAGCAGCTTATATTCCCGGGACACTAGGGAGACCCAGTACTTC
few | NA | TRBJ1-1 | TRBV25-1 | CASGALLDRPTEAFF | TGTGCCAGCGGCGCCCTTTTGGACAGACCCACTGAAGCTTTCTTT
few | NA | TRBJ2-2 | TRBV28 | CASRGRNTGELFF | TGTGCCAGCAGGGGGAGAAACACCGGGGAGCTGTTTTTT
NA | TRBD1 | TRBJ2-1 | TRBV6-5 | CASSYLGQGSDEQFF | TGTGCCAGCAGTTACTTGGGACAGGGGAGCGATGAGCAGTTCTTC
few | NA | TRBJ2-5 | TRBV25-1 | CASSGTGAGETQYF | TGTGCCAGCAGTGGGACGGGGGCAGGTGAGACCCAGTACTTC
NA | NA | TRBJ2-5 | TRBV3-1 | CASSPYSGGSQETQYF | TGTGCCAGCAGCCCGTACAGTGGGGGTAGCCAAGAGACCCAGTACTTC